A single sample is the source of the 5 T cell receptor beta chains below, sequenced in a study of blood T cell repertoires in COVID-19 (dated by TCRdb to the early 2020s). Receptors were amplified or captured by the immunoSEQ multiplex PCR assay. Imported from immuneACCESS, the table was reduced by TCRdb to in-frame sequences with V and J called. These copies leave out some clones; in studies compared against another copy, an unresolved V gene accounts for under half, and the cause of the remainder is not known. The sample has around 450,000 clones on record, about nine tenths of them singletons. About 0.6% of the sample is in the top ten clones. Sequencing input: PBMCs or T cells enriched from blood (not recorded which). These receptors came from a man aged 18 to 29 who had recovered from COVID-19.

CDR3 DNA: TGTGCCAGCAGACCCGGGACAGAGACGTACGAGCAGTACTTC. Protein product: CASRPGTETYEQYF. V is TRBV7-9 and J is TRBJ2-7; 7 bases map to TRBD1. V shed 6 bases and J 4 bases; nucleotides not matched to a gene: 9. The length of the CDR3 is 14 residues. Germline V gene lookup returns CDR1 SEHNR and CDR2 FQNEAQ (reference sequence).

The V and J genes are TRBV6-1 and TRBJ1-2; D is unclear. The CDR3 is 14 residues long. Germline-derived CDR1 and CDR2 are MNHNS and SASEGT. V lost 2 bases, J lost 4 bases, and 11 bases lay in between. For the CDR3, the DNA is TGTGCCAGCAGTGAACCGGGGAAGGGCTATGGCTACACCTTC. It translates to CASSEPGKGYGYTF.

In this sample, this clone turned up a few times. The chain has TRBV19 and TRBJ2-1; TRBD2 matches at 9 bases. Trimming took 0 bases from V and 6 from J; bases not matched to a gene: 15. The CDR3 spans 19 residues. Germline V CDR1 and CDR2: LNHDA, SQIVND (reference sequence). CDR3 sequence (DNA): TGTGCCAGTAGTATAGAGGACTTGACTAGCGGTGTGGGCCGCAATGAGCAGTTCTTC. It translates to CASSIEDLTSGVGRNEQFF.

V is TRBV15 and J is TRBJ2-1; TRBD2 matches 11 bases. This CDR3 has 16 residues. The V segment lost 6 bases and the J segment 5 bases; nucleotides outside the gene matches: 9. The germline V gene encodes CDR1 LNHNV and CDR2 YYDKDF (reference sequence). The CDR3 region is CATSLLLAGGDNEQFF. CDR3 sequence (DNA): TGTGCCACCAGTCTTCTCCTAGCGGGGGGCGACAATGAGCAGTTCTTC.

This chain uses TRBV10-3 with TRBJ1-2; 7 bases are shared with TRBD1. The CDR3 spans 14 residues. The germline CDR1 and CDR2 sequences are ENHRY and SYGVKD. After removal of 7 bases from V and 4 bases from J, the junction contained 9 bases not matched to a gene. CDR3 nucleotide sequence: TGTGCCATCAATCCGGGACAGCCCACCTATGGCTACACCTTC. Translated, it gives CAINPGQPTYGYTF.